This T cell receptor beta chain originates from a study of vaccination effects on CD4 cells after COVID-19. The study's findings and limits: There was marked clonal contraction among infection- and vaccine-induced clones late after vaccination. Healthy vaccinees' vaccine-induced clones included only 1 of 255 cross-reacting with common cold coronaviruses.

CD4+ T cells specific for antigen were expanded with viral peptide pools by the ViraFEST assay before sequencing. After roughly ten days in culture, the CD4+ T cells were isolated. The study found no prior SARS-CoV-2 infection in the vaccine recipients, who tested negative for nucleocapsid antibodies. About this clone: Antigen unknown.

The CDR3 loop spans 16 amino acids. V dropped 5 bases and J dropped 0 bases, with 15 bases sitting between them. Germline V lookup: CDR1 SGHTA, CDR2 FQGNSA. Measured with immunoSEQ multiplex PCR; TCRdb has only the in-frame clones, and not every one. The sample contains about 70,000 clones, about 80% of which appear only once. The clonotype was recovered from a human donor who received a COVID-19 vaccine. The sample consisted of CD4+ T cells from PBMCs cultured with SARS-CoV-2 spike peptides, taken before COVID-19 vaccination. This rearrangement joins TRBV7-2 to TRBJ2-3; no firm D call. In nucleotides, the CDR3 is TGTGCCAGCAGCCGCGCCACCTTTATGAGCACAGATACGCAGTATTTT. It yields the protein CASSRATFMSTDTQYF.